These 24 T cell receptor beta chains originate from one sample sequenced in a study of blood T cell repertoires in COVID-19. TCRdb keeps only in-frame clones here, not all; method: immunoSEQ multiplex PCR. The table lists about 440,000 clones, about 91% of them singletons, with 10% to 15% in the top ten. Sequencing was carried out using peripheral blood. The receptors come from a woman between 45 and 65 years old with COVID-19, enrolled during active disease.

The rearrangement links TRBV19 to TRBJ1-4; 7 positions match TRBD1. Germline loops: CDR1 LNHDA, CDR2 SQIVND (reference sequence). The CDR3 runs 14 residues. V was clipped by 8 bases and J by 2 bases; unmatched bases: 5. DNA for the CDR3: TGTGCCAGTGGGGTGACAGGGACTAATGAAAAACTGTTTTTT. Amino acid sequence: CASGVTGTNEKLFF.

CDR3 region: CASSSRLAYTGELFF. CDR3 in DNA: TGTGCCAGCAGTTCCCGACTAGCTTACACCGGGGAGCTGTTTTTT. J is TRBJ2-2 and V is TRBV28; TRBD2 aligns across 7 bases. The V and J ends lost 4 bases and 3 bases, in that order; junction bases with no gene match: 5. The CDR3 has 15 amino acids. The germline V gene has CDR1 MDHEN and CDR2 SYDVKM.

A few counts support this clone. This sequence joins TRBV30 and TRBJ1-1; 12 nucleotides agree with TRBD1. V gave up 3 bases and J gave up 3 bases; unmatched junction bases: 5. CDR3 length: 15 residues. Germline values: CDR1 GTSNPN, CDR2 SVGIG (reference sequence). Here the CDR3 reads CAWSLGQGAYTEAFF. In DNA, the CDR3 is TGTGCCTGGAGCCTGGGACAGGGGGCGTACACTGAAGCTTTCTTT.

The sample holds one count of this clone. The chain joins TRBV2 to TRBJ1-2, with TRBD1 identical over 8 bases. Germline loops: CDR1 SNHLY, CDR2 FYNNEI. The CDR3 consists of 14 residues. The trim removed 5 bases at V and 7 bases at J, leaving 9 bases unmatched. The DNA of the CDR3 is TGTGCCAGCAGTCCCCAGACAGGGGAGGGTGGCTACACCTTC. Translating gives CASSPQTGEGGYTF.

This rearrangement joins TRBV19 to TRBJ1-2, with TRBD1 identical over 8 bases. The CDR3 length is 16 residues. Per germline, CDR1 LNHDA and CDR2 SQIVND (reference sequence). The trim removed 5 bases at V and 2 bases at J, leaving 10 bases unmatched. This CDR3 is CASSSWTGRKNYGYTF. CDR3 nucleotide sequence: TGTGCCAGTAGTTCCTGGACAGGGCGGAAGAACTATGGCTACACCTTC.

This chain links TRBV27 with TRBJ1-1; D perhaps matches TRBD1 (5 bases). Trimming cost V 4 bases and J 0 bases, with 18 bases left between them. The CDR3 is made up of 17 amino acids. Germline V CDR1 and CDR2: MNHEY, SMNVEV (reference sequence). DNA for the CDR3: TGTGCCAGCAGTTCCCCCGTCTGGGCAGGGATGAACACTGAAGCTTTCTTT. As protein: CASSSPVWAGMNTEAFF.

This clone was counted only a few times. The chain carries TRBV7-9 and TRBJ2-6; D not certain. Trimming shortened V by 4 bases and J by 0 bases, and 13 bases separated the two germline ends. Germline CDR1 reads SEHNR; CDR2 reads FQNEAQ (reference sequence). The CDR3 runs to 17 residues. This chain's CDR3 is CASSSPTHSSGANVLTF. CDR3 bases: TGTGCCAGCAGCTCCCCCACGCATAGCTCTGGGGCCAACGTCCTGACTTTC.

The J gene is TRBJ1-2, the V gene TRBV28; tentative D call: TRBD1 (6 bases). This CDR3 region has 12 residues. Germline loops: CDR1 MDHEN, CDR2 SYDVKM. Trimming shortened V by 9 bases and J by 3 bases, and 11 bases separated the two germline ends. CDR3 in amino acids: CASKGGDYGYTF. Written as DNA, the CDR3 is TGTGCCAGTAAGGGGGGGGACTATGGCTACACCTTC.

The rearrangement uses TRBV5-8 and TRBJ1-2; 10 nucleotides match TRBD1. V dropped 6 bases and J dropped 6; count of bases not matched to a gene: 11. CDR1 SGHTS and CDR2 YDEGEE come from the germline V gene. This CDR3 has 15 residues. CDR3 sequence reads: CASNGELGQGDGYTF. In DNA, the CDR3 is TGTGCCAGCAATGGAGAGTTAGGACAGGGGGATGGCTACACCTTC. Combining the CDR3 with reference TRBV5-8 and TRBJ1-2 gives the whole variable domain EAGVTQSPTHLIKTRGQQATLRCSPISGHTSVYWYQQALGLGLQFLLWYDEGEERNRGNFPPRFSGRQFPNYSSELNVNALELEDSALYLCASNGELGQGDGYTFGSGTRLTVV.

The chain has TRBV15 and TRBJ2-1, with unresolved D. V was cut by 3 bases and J by 1 base, with 16 bases left in between. In germline, CDR1 is LNHNV, CDR2 YYDKDF (reference sequence). The CDR3 is made up of 17 amino acids. The CDR3 is CATSSLPVRFSYNEQFF. CDR3 sequence (DNA): TGTGCCACCAGCAGCCTCCCGGTACGTTTTTCCTACAATGAGCAGTTCTTC. Drawing the rest from reference TRBV15 and TRBJ2-1, the complete variable domain is DAMVIQNPRYQVTQFGKPVTLSCSQTLNHNVMYWYQQKSSQAPKLLFHYYDKDFNNEADTPDNFQSRRPNTSFCFLDIRSPGLGDTAMYLCATSSLPVRFSYNEQFFGPGTRLTVL.

The genes are TRBV28 and TRBJ1-2, with D tentatively TRBD1 (5 bases). CDR1 and CDR2 (germline): MDHEN, SYDVKM. Trimming took 4 bases from V and 3 from J, leaving 21 bases between them. This CDR3 contains 17 residues. The CDR3 loop is CASSSKSGTSYYYGYTF. The CDR3 coding sequence is TGTGCCAGCAGTTCAAAGTCAGGGACTTCCTACTACTATGGCTACACCTTC.

Only one count was recorded for this clone. The genes are TRBV7-2 and TRBJ1-1; TRBD1 matches at 8 bases. This CDR3 spans 13 amino acids. With V trimmed by 3 bases and J by 4 bases, 1 base remained unmatched. CDR1 is SGHTA, CDR2 FQGNSA, per germline. CDR3 amino acids: CASSFTGGTEAFF. The CDR3 region has the DNA TGTGCCAGCAGCTTTACAGGGGGCACTGAAGCTTTCTTT. Complete variable domain (other parts from reference TRBV7-2 and TRBJ1-1): GAGVSQSPSNKVTEKGKDVELRCDPISGHTALYWYRQSLGQGLEFLIYFQGNSAPDKSGLPSDRFSAERTGGSVSTLTIQRTQQEDSAVYLCASSFTGGTEAFFGQGTRLTVV.

The rearrangement links TRBV4-1 to TRBJ2-2; D is ambiguous. Germline V CDR1 and CDR2: MGHRA, YSYEKL. V dropped 4 bases and J dropped 0 bases, with 15 bases sitting between them. This CDR3 is built from 17 residues. CDR3 amino acids: CASSRARFSSNTGELFF. For the CDR3, the DNA is TGCGCCAGCAGCCGGGCTCGATTCTCATCGAACACCGGGGAGCTGTTTTTT.

This sequence joins TRBV28 and TRBJ1-5, with 7 bases aligning to TRBD1. CDR1 is MDHEN and CDR2 is SYDVKM in the germline V gene. The ends lost 6 bases at V and 7 bases at J; junction bases unmatched: 12. The CDR3 extends over 15 amino acids. The CDR3, as DNA: TGTGCCAGCAGCCCATCTGACAGGGTTGGGCAGCCCCAGCATTTT. The encoded protein is CASSPSDRVGQPQHF.

V is TRBV9 and J is TRBJ2-5, with 16 bases matching TRBD2. The CDR3 totals 17 residues. V dropped 4 bases and J dropped 6; count of bases not matched to a gene: 9. CDR1 is SGDLS, CDR2 YYNGEE, per germline. The CDR3 nucleotides are TGTGCCAGCAGCCCGGGACTAGCGGGGGGGCCGTCAAAGACCCAGTACTTC. This gives the protein CASSPGLAGGPSKTQYF.

The genes are TRBV5-1 and TRBJ2-1, with TRBD1 matching 11 bases. The CDR3 totals 14 residues. V was clipped by 7 bases and J by 7 bases; unmatched bases: 7. CDR1 is SGHRS and CDR2 is YFSETQ in the germline V gene. CDR3 amino acids: CASLTGTGGNEQFF. The CDR3 DNA reads as TGCGCCAGCCTTACCGGGACAGGGGGAAATGAGCAGTTCTTC.

This sequence joins TRBV6-6 and TRBJ1-5; TRBD1 agrees at 8 bases. Germline CDR1 MNHNY, CDR2 SVGAGI (reference sequence). The CDR3 spans 16 residues. J gave up 5 bases and V 5 bases, and 11 bases lay outside the gene matches. CDR3 amino acids: CASSRGQGGGHQPQHF. In DNA form, the CDR3 reads TGTGCCAGCAGTCGAGGACAGGGAGGAGGCCATCAGCCCCAGCATTTT.

The chain links TRBV3-1 (or the pseudogene TRBV3-2) to TRBJ1-6; D is undetermined. V lost 3 bases to trimming and J lost 9 bases, with 12 bases between them. The germline V gene encodes CDR1 LGHDT and CDR2 YNNKEL (reference sequence). The CDR3 consists of 14 residues. CDR3 nucleotide sequence: TGTGCCAGCAGCCATGCGACGGGTGGTTCACCCCTCCACTTT. This sequence encodes CASSHATGGSPLHF.

The chain is built from TRBV19 and TRBJ1-2; D unclear. The V and J ends lost 5 bases and 8 bases respectively, with 12 bases between them. The length of the CDR3 is 12 residues. Germline values: CDR1 LNHDA, CDR2 SQIVND (reference sequence). The CDR3 loop reads CASSGRAGGYTF. In DNA form, the CDR3 reads TGTGCCAGTAGTGGTAGAGCGGGGGGCTACACCTTC.

This chain joins TRBV10-2 and TRBJ1-3; 8 bases are a match to TRBD1. In germline, CDR1 is WSHSY, CDR2 SAAADI. V lost 5 bases, J lost 4 bases, and 4 bases stayed unmatched. CDR3 length: 14 residues. CDR3 DNA: TGCGCCAGCAGTTCAGGGGGCGAAGGAAACACCATATATTTT. It specifies CASSSGGEGNTIYF.

DNA of the CDR3: TGCGCCAGCAGCATGGACAGGGCCGGTTCACCCCTCCACTTT. This gives the protein CASSMDRAGSPLHF. The rearrangement links TRBV5-1 to TRBJ1-6, with 8 bases matching TRBD1. The J segment lost 9 bases and the V segment lost 4 bases, leaving 6 bases of the junction unmatched. CDR1 and CDR2 from the germline V gene are SGHRS and YFSETQ. The CDR3 spans 14 residues. The full variable domain, rest sourced from reference TRBV5-1 and TRBJ1-6, is KAGVTQTPRYLIKTRGQQVTLSCSPISGHRSVSWYQQTPGQGLQFLFEYFSETQRNKGNFPGRFSGRQFSNSRSEMNVSTLELGDSALYLCASSMDRAGSPLHFGNGTRLTVT.

V gene TRBV5-6 combines with J gene TRBJ2-7; 8 nucleotides line up with TRBD2. Trimming cost V 5 bases and J 2 bases; bases outside gene matches: 6. This CDR3 contains 14 residues. Germline CDR1 and CDR2: SGHDT and YYEEEE. In DNA form, the CDR3 reads TGTGCCAGCAGGCGGGAGGTCGGAGCCTACGAGCAGTACTTC. Translation gives CASRREVGAYEQYF.

The rearrangement links TRBV7-9 to TRBJ2-5; 10 bases agree with TRBD1. CDR1 and CDR2 from the germline V gene are SEHNR and FQNEAQ (reference sequence). The CDR3 runs to 16 residues. Germline trimming cut 3 bases from V and 2 bases from J; bases unmatched to any gene: 6. The CDR3 sequence is CASSLGDRGPQETQYF. Here the CDR3 DNA reads TGTGCCAGCAGCTTGGGGGACAGGGGCCCTCAAGAGACCCAGTACTTC.

Here the CDR3 reads CASFRDRGTPGEAFF. CDR3 sequence (DNA): TGTGCCAGTTTCCGGGACAGGGGAACTCCTGGGGAAGCTTTCTTT. The J gene is TRBJ1-1, the V gene TRBV19; TRBD1 aligns across 10 bases. There are 15 residues in the CDR3. J gave up 8 bases and V 8 bases, and 14 bases lay outside the gene matches. CDR1 is LNHDA and CDR2 is SQIVND in the germline V gene (reference sequence). Supplemented by reference TRBV19 and TRBJ1-1, the full variable domain reads DGGITQSPKYLFRKEGQNVTLSCEQNLNHDAMYWYRQDPGQGLRLIYYSQIVNDFQKGDIAEGYSVSREKKESFPLTVTSAQKNPTAFYLCASFRDRGTPGEAFFGQGTRLTVV.